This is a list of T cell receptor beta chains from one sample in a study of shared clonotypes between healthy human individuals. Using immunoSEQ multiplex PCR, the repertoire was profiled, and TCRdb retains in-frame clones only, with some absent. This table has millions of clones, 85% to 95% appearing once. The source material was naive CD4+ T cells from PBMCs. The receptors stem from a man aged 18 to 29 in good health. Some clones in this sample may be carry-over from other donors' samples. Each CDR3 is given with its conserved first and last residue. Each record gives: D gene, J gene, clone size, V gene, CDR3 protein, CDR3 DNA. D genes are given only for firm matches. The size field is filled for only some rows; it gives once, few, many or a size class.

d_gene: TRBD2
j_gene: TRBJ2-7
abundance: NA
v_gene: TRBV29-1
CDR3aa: CSVEVSAGGEQYF
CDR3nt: TGCAGCGTTGAGGTTTCGGCGGGAGGCGAGCAGTACTTC

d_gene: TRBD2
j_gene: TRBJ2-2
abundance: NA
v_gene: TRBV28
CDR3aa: CATITSGSNRELFF
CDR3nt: TGTGCCACCATTACTAGCGGGAGTAACAGGGAGCTGTTTTTT

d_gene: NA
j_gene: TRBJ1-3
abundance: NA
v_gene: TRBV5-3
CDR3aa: CARSSERKIGNTIYF
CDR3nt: TGTGCCAGAAGCTCCGAACGGAAGATCGGAAACACCATATATTTT

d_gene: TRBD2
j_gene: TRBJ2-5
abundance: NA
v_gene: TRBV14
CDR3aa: CACGTSGPETQYF
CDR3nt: TGTGCCTGCGGGACTAGCGGACCGGAGACCCAGTACTTC

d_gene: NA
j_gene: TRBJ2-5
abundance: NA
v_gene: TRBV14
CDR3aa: CASSPRLGYQETQYF
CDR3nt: TGTGCCAGCAGCCCCCGACTCGGTTACCAAGAGACCCAGTACTTC

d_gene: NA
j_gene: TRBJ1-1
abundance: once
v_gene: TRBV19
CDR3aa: CASLTTGARAFF
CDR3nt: TGTGCCAGCTTAACGACGGGGGCGAGAGCTTTCTTT

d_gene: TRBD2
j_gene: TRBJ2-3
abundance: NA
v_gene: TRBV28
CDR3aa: CASSWAGATDTQYF
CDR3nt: TGTGCCAGCAGTTGGGCGGGAGCGACAGATACGCAGTATTTT

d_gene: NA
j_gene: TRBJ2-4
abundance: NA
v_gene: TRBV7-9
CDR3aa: CASSPTKNIQYF
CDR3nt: TGTGCCAGCAGCCCTACAAAAAACATTCAGTACTTC

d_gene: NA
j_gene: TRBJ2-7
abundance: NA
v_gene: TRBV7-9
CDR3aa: CASSLQKGRDRPFYEQYF
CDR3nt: TGTGCCAGCAGCTTGCAAAAAGGGAGGGACAGACCATTCTACGAGCAGTACTTC

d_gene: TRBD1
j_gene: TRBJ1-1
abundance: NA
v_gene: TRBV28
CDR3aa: CASSFDRGGGTEAFF
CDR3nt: TGTGCCAGCAGTTTTGACAGGGGTGGGGGCACTGAAGCTTTCTTT

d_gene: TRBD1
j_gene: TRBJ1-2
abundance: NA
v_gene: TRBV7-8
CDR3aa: CASRPTGSVGYTF
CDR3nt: TGTGCCAGCAGACCGACAGGGTCCGTAGGCTACACCTTC

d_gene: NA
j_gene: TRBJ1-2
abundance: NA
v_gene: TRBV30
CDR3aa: CAWSVRGGNPRGGYTF
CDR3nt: TGTGCCTGGAGTGTAAGGGGGGGCAACCCCAGAGGTGGCTACACCTTC

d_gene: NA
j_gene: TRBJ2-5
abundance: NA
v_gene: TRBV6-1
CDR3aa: CASTQPGGEETQYF
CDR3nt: TGTGCCAGCACCCAGCCGGGCGGCGAAGAGACCCAGTACTTC

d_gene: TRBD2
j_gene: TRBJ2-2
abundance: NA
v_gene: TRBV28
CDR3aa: CASSLAGANTGELFF
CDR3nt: TGTGCCAGCAGTTTAGCGGGAGCCAATACCGGGGAGCTGTTTTTT

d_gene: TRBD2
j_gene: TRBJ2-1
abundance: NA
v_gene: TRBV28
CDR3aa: CASRLPPGSSGGKGYNEQFF
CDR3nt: TGTGCCAGCAGACTCCCCCCGGGGTCTAGCGGGGGAAAGGGATACAATGAGCAGTTCTTC

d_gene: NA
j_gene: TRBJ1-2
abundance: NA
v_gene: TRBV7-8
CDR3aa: CASSPRTGNYGYTF
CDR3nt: TGTGCCAGCAGCCCCCGGACGGGGAACTATGGCTACACCTTC

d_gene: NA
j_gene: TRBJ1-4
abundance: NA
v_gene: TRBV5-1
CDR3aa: CASSHTGVGEKLFF
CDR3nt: TGCGCCAGCAGCCACACGGGGGTCGGAGAAAAACTGTTTTTT

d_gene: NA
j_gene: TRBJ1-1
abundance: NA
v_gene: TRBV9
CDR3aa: CASGSSVGTFF
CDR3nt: TGTGCCAGCGGGAGCTCGGTCGGGACTTTCTTT

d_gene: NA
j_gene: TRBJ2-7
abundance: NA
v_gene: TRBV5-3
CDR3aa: CARSCDGGSYEQYF
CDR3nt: TGTGCCAGAAGCTGTGATGGAGGGTCCTACGAGCAGTACTTC

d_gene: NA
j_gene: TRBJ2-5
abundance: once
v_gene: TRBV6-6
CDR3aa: CASSRETQYF
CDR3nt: TGTGCCAGCAGTAGGGAGACCCAGTACTTC

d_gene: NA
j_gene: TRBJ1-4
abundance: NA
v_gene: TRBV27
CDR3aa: CASSFSRWEKLFF
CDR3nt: TGTGCCAGCAGTTTTTCCAGGTGGGAAAAACTGTTTTTT

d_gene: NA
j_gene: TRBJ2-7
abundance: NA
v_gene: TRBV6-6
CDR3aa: CASSYSYESTTYEQYF
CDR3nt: TGTGCCAGCAGTTACTCTTATGAGTCAACAACCTACGAGCAGTACTTC

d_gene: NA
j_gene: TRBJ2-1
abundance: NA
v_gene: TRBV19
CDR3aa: CASKGRLGNEQFF
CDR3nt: TGTGCCAGTAAGGGCAGATTGGGCAATGAGCAGTTCTTC

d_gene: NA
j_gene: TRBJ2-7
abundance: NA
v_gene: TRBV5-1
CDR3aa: CASSLMGVQYEQYF
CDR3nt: TGCGCCAGCAGCTTGATGGGGGTTCAGTACGAGCAGTACTTC

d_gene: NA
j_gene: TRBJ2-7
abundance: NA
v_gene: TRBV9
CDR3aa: CASSVEADSGAGEQYF
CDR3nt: TGTGCCAGCAGCGTAGAAGCTGACAGCGGAGCCGGCGAGCAGTACTTC

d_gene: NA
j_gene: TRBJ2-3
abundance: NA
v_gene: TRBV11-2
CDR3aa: CASSLGTGTVSTDTQYF
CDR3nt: TGTGCCAGCAGCTTAGGGACCGGCACAGTCAGTACAGATACGCAGTATTTT

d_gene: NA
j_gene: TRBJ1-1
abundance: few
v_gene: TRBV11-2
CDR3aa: CASTSLGRNTEAFF
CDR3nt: TGTGCCAGCACCTCCCTGGGACGGAACACTGAAGCTTTCTTT

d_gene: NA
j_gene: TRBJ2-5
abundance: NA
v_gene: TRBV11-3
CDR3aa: CASSSGETQYF
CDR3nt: TGTGCCAGCAGCTCAGGAGAGACCCAGTACTTC

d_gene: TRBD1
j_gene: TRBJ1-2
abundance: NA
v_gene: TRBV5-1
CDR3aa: CASSLPRTGDSYGYTF
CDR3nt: TGCGCCAGCAGCCTGCCTCGGACAGGGGACTCCTATGGCTACACCTTC